Sequencing of this T cell receptor (beta chain) was carried out in a study of blood T cell repertoires in COVID-19. The CDR3 covers 16 residues. From germline, CDR1 is SGHKS and CDR2 YYEKEE (reference sequence). Trimming removed 0 bases from V and 4 bases from J; junction bases left unmatched: 6. Profiling relied on immunoSEQ multiplex PCR, and the TCRdb table lists in-frame clones only, not all of them. There are 250,000 to 350,000 clones in the sample; roughly 89% occur only once, and 3% lies in the top ten. The sample comprised peripheral blood. The TCR sequence derives from a woman in her twenties or thirties with active or convalescent COVID-19. The chain uses TRBV5-5 and TRBJ1-3, with 8 bases aligning to TRBD1. Written as DNA, the CDR3 is TGTGCCAGCAGCTTGGCTCAGGGGGCAAGAGGAAACACCATATATTTT. It yields the protein CASSLAQGARGNTIYF.